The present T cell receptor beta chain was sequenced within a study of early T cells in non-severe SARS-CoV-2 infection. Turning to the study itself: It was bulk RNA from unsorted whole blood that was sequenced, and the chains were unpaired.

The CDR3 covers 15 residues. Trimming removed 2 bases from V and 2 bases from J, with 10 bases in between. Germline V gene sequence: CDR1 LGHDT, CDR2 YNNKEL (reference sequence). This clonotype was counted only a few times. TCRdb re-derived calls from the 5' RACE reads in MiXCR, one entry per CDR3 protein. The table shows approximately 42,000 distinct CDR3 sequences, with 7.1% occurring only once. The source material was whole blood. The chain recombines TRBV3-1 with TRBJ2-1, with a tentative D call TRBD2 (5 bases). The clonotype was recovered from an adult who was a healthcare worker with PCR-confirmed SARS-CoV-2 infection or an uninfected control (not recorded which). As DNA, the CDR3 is TGTGCCAGCAGCCAAAGTGACGGGGCCTACAATGAGCAGTTCTTC. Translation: CASSQSDGAYNEQFF.